The 19 T cell receptor beta chains below were found in one sample sequenced in a study of cytomegalovirus exposure and HLA in healthy donors. Researchers ran the PCR with 60 Vbeta and 13 Jbeta primers. Clones were read by immunoSEQ multiplex PCR, and TCRdb kept only the in-frame ones, dropping some. The sample contains 50,000 to 65,000 clones, roughly 73% of which appear only once. Sequencing was done on a sample of PBMCs. Source of these receptors: a woman aged 40 to 50 in good health and CMV-seropositive.

The chain employs TRBV19 and TRBJ1-1; D unclear. Trimming left V 2 bases short and J 2 bases short, with 12 bases between. This CDR3 spans 15 amino acids. From germline, CDR1 is LNHDA and CDR2 SQIVND (reference sequence). CDR3 loop: CASSITARGNTEAFF. In DNA form, the CDR3 reads TGTGCCAGTAGTATAACGGCACGGGGTAACACTGAAGCTTTCTTT.

V is TRBV20-1 and J is TRBJ2-1; D remains ambiguous. The CDR3 is 11 residues long. CDR1 is DFQATT, CDR2 SNEGSKA, per germline (reference sequence). V lost 4 bases, J lost 4 bases, and 5 bases lay in between. The CDR3 loop is CSANMYNEQFF. CDR3 nucleotides: TGCAGTGCTAATATGTACAATGAGCAGTTCTTC.

In the case of this clone: At one boundary the junction diverges from the germline segment, which might be a read error. The chain recombines TRBV7-9 with TRBJ1-1; TRBD1 is a possible D gene (6 bases). The CDR3 sequence is 14 residues long. Per the germline V gene, CDR1 is SEHNR and CDR2 is FQNEAQ (reference sequence). The CDR3 loop reads CSSSLQGPNTEAFF. Written as DNA, the CDR3 is TGTTCCAGCAGCCTACAGGGCCCGAACACTGAAGCTTTCTTT.

V is TRBV11-3 and J is TRBJ2-1, with a possible D match to TRBD1 (6 bases). The V end lost 1 base, the J end lost 4 bases, and 14 bases lay between the germline ends. CDR3 length equals 16 residues. Germline V lookup: CDR1 SGHNT, CDR2 YENEEA. The CDR3 sequence: CASSLVGQGSYNEQFF. The CDR3 DNA is TGTGCCAGCAGCTTAGTAGGGCAGGGGAGTTACAATGAGCAGTTCTTC.

This clone was counted once. The chain recombines TRBV5-1 with TRBJ2-6; D unresolved. Germline loops: CDR1 SGHRS, CDR2 YFSETQ. The CDR3 consists of 14 residues. Trimming took off 5 bases at V and 4 bases at J, with 10 bases between the two ends. The CDR3 DNA reads TGCGCCAGCAGACCGGTGAGGGGGGCCAACGTCCTGACTTTC. Translated: CASRPVRGANVLTF.

The chain has TRBV6-1 and TRBJ1-1, with 8 bases identical to TRBD1. CDR1 and CDR2 (germline): MNHNS, SASEGT. The CDR3 has 13 amino acids. V was pared by 2 bases and J by 10 bases, with 6 bases of the junction left unmatched. The CDR3 DNA reads TGTGCCAGCAGTGAACTTGGGACAGGCCCAGCTTTCTTT. It codes for CASSELGTGPAFF.

In nucleotides, the CDR3 is TGTGCCAGCAGCAAAGGTCCAGGCAGGGTGGGAAGACAGCCCCAGCATTTT. Residues: CASSKGPGRVGRQPQHF. This chain uses TRBV21-1 with TRBJ1-5; the table assigns TRBD1, which was not confirmed against the DNA. TRBV21-1 is a documented pseudogene. This CDR3 region has 17 residues.

On this clone: One end of the junction does not line up with germline, which may come from a read error. This rearrangement joins TRBV7-9 to TRBJ1-6, with D maybe TRBD1 (5 bases). The CDR3 sequence is 16 residues long. Germline V gene data show CDR1 as SEHNR and CDR2 as FQNEAQ (reference sequence). The CDR3 region has the DNA TGTTCCAGCAGCCCCTCGGGGGGCTCCTATAATTCACCCCTCCACTTT. Its translation is CSSSPSGGSYNSPLHF. The entire variable domain, with the rest obtained from reference TRBV7-9 and TRBJ1-6, is as follows: DTGVSQNPRHKITKRGQNVTFRCDPISEHNRLYWYRQTLGQGPEFLTYFQNEAQLEKSRLLSDRFSAERPKGSFSTLEIQRTEQGDSAMYLCSSSPSGGSYNSPLHFGNGTRLTVT.

This chain joins TRBV5-6 and TRBJ1-5; 8 bases align to TRBD1. The V gene's germline CDR1 is SGHDT and CDR2 YYEEEE. Trimming at V came to 0 bases and at J to 1 base, leaving 0 bases not matched to a gene. This CDR3 spans 15 amino acids. The CDR3 sequence: CASSLDRGSNQPQHF. The DNA for the CDR3 is TGTGCCAGCAGCTTGGACAGGGGGAGCAATCAGCCCCAGCATTTT. The entire variable domain, with the rest obtained from reference TRBV5-6 and TRBJ1-5, is as follows: DAGVTQSPTHLIKTRGQQVTLRCSPKSGHDTVSWYQQALGQGPQFIFQYYEEEERQRGNFPDRFSGHQFPNYSSELNVNALLLGDSALYLCASSLDRGSNQPQHFGDGTRLSIL.

V and J are TRBV27 and TRBJ1-1; D is ambiguous. There are 15 residues in the CDR3. From germline, CDR1 is MNHEY and CDR2 SMNVEV (reference sequence). Trimming took off 1 base at V and 6 bases at J, with 15 bases between the two ends. The CDR3 region has the DNA TGTGCCAGCAGTTTATGGGCCAGCCGGAGGGCTGAAGCTTTCTTT. Translating gives CASSLWASRRAEAFF.

The rearrangement joins TRBV19 to TRBJ2-1; the match to TRBD2 covers 7 bases. From germline, CDR1 is LNHDA and CDR2 SQIVND (reference sequence). The length of the CDR3 is 13 residues. Unmatched junction bases numbered 3, after V lost 2 bases and J lost 8 bases. The CDR3 is CASSISAGYEQFF. The CDR3 DNA follows: TGTGCCAGTAGTATATCAGCGGGGTATGAGCAGTTCTTC.

V usage is TRBV9 and J usage is TRBJ1-1, with D possibly TRBD1 on 5 matching bases. Germline V gives CDR1 SGDLS, CDR2 YYNGEE. This CDR3 has 14 amino acids. The V end was cut by 1 base, the J end by 0 bases, with 7 bases between. This CDR3 reads CASSVSGLNTEAFF. The CDR3 bases are TGTGCCAGCAGCGTATCAGGGCTGAACACTGAAGCTTTCTTT. The variable domain in full, completed from reference TRBV9 and TRBJ1-1, reads DSGVTQTPKHLITATGQRVTLRCSPRSGDLSVYWYQQSLDQGLQFLIQYYNGEERAKGNILERFSAQQFPDLHSELNLSSLELGDSALYFCASSVSGLNTEAFFGQGTRLTVV.

This clone came up a few times. The rearrangement uses TRBV2 and TRBJ2-1, with 11 bases lining up with TRBD2. Germline V lookup: CDR1 SNHLY, CDR2 FYNNEI. The CDR3 contains 14 residues. V lost 3 bases, J lost 8 bases, and 3 bases stayed unmatched. This chain's CDR3 is CASSDSGGADEQFF. The CDR3 DNA reads as TGTGCCAGCAGTGATAGCGGGGGGGCTGATGAGCAGTTCTTC.

J is TRBJ2-7 and V is TRBV4-2; TRBD1 matches at 7 bases. The CDR3 has 15 residues. Germline V gene sequence: CDR1 LGHNA, CDR2 YNFKEQ. J lost 9 bases, V lost 0 bases, and 11 bases had no gene match. CDR3 bases: TGTGCCAGCAGCCAAGAAGCAGAACAGGGGAGTCGGCAGTACTTC. It translates to CASSQEAEQGSRQYF.

This clone has only a few counts. This chain uses TRBV27 with TRBJ1-1, with D possibly TRBD1 on 5 matching bases. CDR1 is MNHEY, CDR2 SMNVEV, per germline (reference sequence). This CDR3 has 17 amino acids. The V end lost 0 bases, the J end lost 2 bases, and 16 bases lay between the germline ends. CDR3 protein: CASSLSRTNRINTEAFF. The CDR3 DNA sequence: TGTGCCAGCAGTTTATCGCGGACAAACAGGATTAACACTGAAGCTTTCTTT.

The gene calls are TRBV6-6 and TRBJ1-5; 9 bases match TRBD1. Unmatched junction bases numbered 9, after V lost 6 bases and J lost 6 bases. Germline CDR1 reads MNHNY; CDR2 reads SVGAGI (reference sequence). The CDR3 runs to 15 residues. The chain's CDR3 is CASRLDRGSTQPQHF. In DNA, the CDR3 is TGTGCCAGCAGACTCGACAGGGGGTCCACTCAGCCCCAGCATTTT.

The gene calls are TRBV4-3 and TRBJ2-7, with a tentative D call TRBD2 (7 bases). CDR1 is LGHNA, CDR2 YSLEER, per germline. This CDR3 is built from 18 residues. V lost 2 bases and J 2 bases, leaving 22 bases between the germline ends. CDR3 DNA: TGCGCCAGCAGCCAACAATTTGGACTAGGGGGGGGCCCCTACGAGCAGTACTTC. Translation: CASSQQFGLGGGPYEQYF.

In this sample, this clone turned up a few times. The chain couples TRBV7-2 to TRBJ2-3; D might be TRBD2 (6 bases). Trimming left V 2 bases short and J 2 bases short, with 11 bases between. Germline lookup yields CDR1 SGHTA and CDR2 FQGNSA. The CDR3 has 15 residues. CDR3 sequence reads: CASSLSIAATDTQYF. Written as DNA, the CDR3 is TGTGCCAGCAGCTTATCAATAGCGGCCACAGATACGCAGTATTTT. The full variable domain, in which reference TRBV7-2 and TRBJ2-3 provide the parts outside the CDR3, is GAGVSQSPSNKVTEKGKDVELRCDPISGHTALYWYRQSLGQGLEFLIYFQGNSAPDKSGLPSDRFSAERTGGSVSTLTIQRTQQEDSAVYLCASSLSIAATDTQYFGPGTRLTVL.

The chain recombines TRBV18 with TRBJ2-1; 14 nucleotides match TRBD2. The CDR3 covers 16 residues. Germline CDR1 reads KGHSH; CDR2 reads LQKENI. The J segment lost 9 bases and the V segment lost 3 bases, leaving 7 bases of the junction unmatched. CDR3: CASSPSTSGGAGEQFF. CDR3 nucleotide sequence: TGTGCCAGCTCACCGTCGACTAGCGGGGGGGCCGGTGAGCAGTTCTTC.